These 25 T cell receptor beta chains came from one sample sequenced in a study of OX40 agonist ivuxolimab in advanced cancers. Measured with immunoSEQ multiplex PCR; TCRdb has only the in-frame clones, and not every one. Altogether about 95,000 clones are present, roughly 88% being singletons, with the ten largest covering 3.8%. The sequences come from CD4+ or CD8+ T cells sorted from blood, collected in a trial of the OX40 agonist ivuxolimab. These receptors came from an adult with an advanced solid tumor such as melanoma, head and neck, liver or kidney cancer.

The chain links TRBV2 to TRBJ1-1; 8 bases match TRBD1. From germline, CDR1 is SNHLY and CDR2 FYNNEI. V gave up 7 bases and J gave up 5 bases; unmatched junction bases: 9. This CDR3 has 14 residues. The chain's CDR3 is CASTPRDRRTEAFF. The DNA of the CDR3 is TGTGCCAGCACCCCCCGGGACAGGAGAACTGAAGCTTTCTTT.

The gene calls are TRBV19 and TRBJ1-2, with TRBD1 matching over 7 bases. Germline-derived CDR1 and CDR2 are LNHDA and SQIVND (reference sequence). J gave up 0 bases and V 8 bases, and 9 bases lay outside the gene matches. This CDR3 has 15 residues. The CDR3 nucleotides read TGTGCCAGTCTGGGGGAGACAGGGACTAACTATGGCTACACCTTC. This codes for CASLGETGTNYGYTF.

This chain joins TRBV6-1 and TRBJ2-5; tentatively, D is TRBD2 (5 bases). Germline loops: CDR1 MNHNS, CDR2 SASEGT. This CDR3 has 15 amino acids. V lost 4 bases to trimming and J lost 1 base, with 13 bases between them. The CDR3 sequence is CASSVLPGFQETQYF. In DNA, the CDR3 is TGTGCCAGCAGTGTATTGCCGGGATTCCAAGAGACCCAGTACTTC.

V and J are TRBV2 and TRBJ2-3; 14 bases are shared with TRBD2. CDR3 size: 14 residues. Germline CDR1 and CDR2: SNHLY and FYNNEI. V dropped 6 bases and J dropped 8; count of bases not matched to a gene: 4. CDR3 in amino acids: CASSGTSGRSTQYF. DNA of the CDR3: TGTGCCAGCAGCGGGACTAGCGGGAGATCTACGCAGTATTTT.

The gene calls are TRBV4-2 and TRBJ1-1, with a tentative D call TRBD1 (5 bases). V gave up 5 bases and J gave up 3 bases, with 13 bases separating them. This CDR3 contains 14 residues. The germline V gene encodes CDR1 LGHNA and CDR2 YNFKEQ. The CDR3 here is CASSETMGDTEAFF. Here the CDR3 DNA reads TGTGCCAGCAGCGAGACGATGGGGGACACTGAAGCTTTCTTT.

This chain uses TRBV5-1 with TRBJ2-3, with TRBD2 as a possible D gene (6 bases). The CDR3 runs to 14 residues. V was pared by 3 bases and J by 3 bases, with 11 bases between. Germline V gives CDR1 SGHRS, CDR2 YFSETQ. Here the CDR3 DNA reads TGCGCCAGCAGCTCGGGAGACGGTACAGATACGCAGTATTTT. It specifies CASSSGDGTDTQYF.

This clone has a single count. The J gene is TRBJ2-1, the V gene TRBV12-5; 10 bases line up with TRBD1. CDR3 length: 16 residues. CDR1 is LGHNT and CDR2 is FRNRAP in the germline V gene. Trimming at V came to 7 bases and at J to 9 bases, leaving 15 bases not matched to a gene. The CDR3 bases are TGTGCTAGTGCCCCAGCCGGGACAGGGGTTAGTGGTGAGCAGTTCTTC. Translating it yields CASAPAGTGVSGEQFF.

The genes are TRBV5-1 and TRBJ2-2; TRBD1 might be the D (6 bases). This CDR3 is built from 18 residues. V was cut by 4 bases and J by 3 bases, with 22 bases left in between. Germline CDR1 reads SGHRS; CDR2 reads YFSETQ. CDR3 coding DNA: TGCGCCAGCAGCCCCGTAAGTCAGGGGCGTGTCGACACCGGGGAGCTGTTTTTT. Its translation is CASSPVSQGRVDTGELFF.

V gene TRBV11-3 combines with J gene TRBJ2-5; 7 bases fit TRBD2. The germline V gene has CDR1 SGHNT and CDR2 YENEEA. V dropped 4 bases and J dropped 3; count of bases not matched to a gene: 5. CDR3 length: 14 amino acids. The CDR3 bases are TGTGCCAGCAGCTCACGAAGCGGGAAAGAGACCCAGTACTTC. Residues: CASSSRSGKETQYF.

This chain links TRBV10-3 with TRBJ2-7; the D call may be TRBD1 or TRBD2 (6 bases each). CDR3 size: 15 residues. Germline V gene lookup returns CDR1 ENHRY and CDR2 SYGVKD. V lost 6 bases, J lost 6 bases, and 21 bases lay in between. The CDR3 here is CAISPPERLGGEQYF. CDR3 DNA: TGTGCCATCAGCCCACCAGAGAGACTAGGGGGCGAGCAGTACTTC.

Concerning this clone itself: Other DNA sequences in this sample translate to the same CDR3. The chain recombines TRBV5-1 with TRBJ2-1; tentative D call: TRBD2 (7 bases). The CDR3 covers 16 residues. Germline loops: CDR1 SGHRS, CDR2 YFSETQ. Trimming left V 3 bases short and J 12 bases short, with 25 bases between. The CDR3 spells CASSYDGGRSRGGQFF. CDR3 nucleotides: TGCGCCAGCAGCTATGACGGGGGGCGGTCCAGGGGCGGGCAGTTCTTC.

V and J are TRBV19 and TRBJ2-5, with TRBD1 matching 8 bases. Germline CDR1 is LNHDA and CDR2 is SQIVND (reference sequence). This CDR3 is 14 amino acids long. V shed 7 bases, J shed 5 bases, and the junction held 9 bases outside the gene matches. CDR3 DNA sequence: TGTGCCAGTACTCCGGCAGGGGGCAGGGAGACCCAGTACTTC. Translating gives CASTPAGGRETQYF. Looking up the rest from reference TRBV19 and TRBJ2-5 gives the full variable domain: DGGITQSPKYLFRKEGQNVTLSCEQNLNHDAMYWYRQDPGQGLRLIYYSQIVNDFQKGDIAEGYSVSREKKESFPLTVTSAQKNPTAFYLCASTPAGGRETQYFGPGTRLLVL.

The chain carries TRBV11-2 and TRBJ2-7, with D uncertain. CDR3 length: 12 residues. The V and J ends lost 3 bases and 1 base respectively, with 4 bases between them. Germline V gene data show CDR1 as SGHAT and CDR2 as FQNNGV. The CDR3 DNA sequence: TGTGCCAGCAGCTTCGAGTCCTACGAGCAGTACTTC. It encodes CASSFESYEQYF.

V usage is TRBV2 and J usage is TRBJ2-7, with TRBD2 as a possible D gene (6 bases). Between the trimmed V and J ends, which lost 7 bases and 11 bases, there was a span of 27 bases. The CDR3 has 15 amino acids. Looked up from germline, CDR1 is SNHLY and CDR2 is FYNNEI. The CDR3 DNA reads TGTGCCAGCAAATCGAGCGGGTTCCTTCCTACGATGAAGTACTTC. It codes for CASKSSGFLPTMKYF.

V gene TRBV7-9 combines with J gene TRBJ2-7, with D tentatively TRBD1 or TRBD2 (5 bases each). Trimming shortened V by 5 bases and J by 2 bases, and 16 bases separated the two germline ends. CDR1 and CDR2 (germline): SEHNR, FQNEAQ (reference sequence). The CDR3 is made up of 15 amino acids. CDR3 region: CASSPRDGGPYEQYF. The CDR3 DNA follows: TGTGCCAGCAGCCCCCGGGACGGCGGTCCCTACGAGCAGTACTTC.

CDR3 sequence reads: CASSLLAGADTQYF. The CDR3 DNA is TGTGCCAGCAGCCTACTAGCGGGAGCAGATACGCAGTATTTT. This rearrangement joins TRBV7-2 to TRBJ2-3; 11 nucleotides line up with TRBD2. After removal of 5 bases from V and 4 bases from J, the junction contained 2 bases not matched to a gene. Germline V lookup: CDR1 SGHTA, CDR2 FQGNSA. This CDR3 is built from 14 residues.

This clone showed up just a few times. This chain joins TRBV28 and TRBJ1-1, with D unresolved. The germline V gene has CDR1 MDHEN and CDR2 SYDVKM. CDR3 length: 18 residues. Trimming took off 1 base at V and 3 bases at J, with 21 bases between the two ends. CDR3 sequence reads: CASSLYSGNREWDTEAFF. CDR3 coding DNA: TGTGCCAGCAGTTTATATTCGGGGAATCGGGAGTGGGACACTGAAGCTTTCTTT.

Only one count was recorded for this clone. The V call is TRBV28, the J call TRBJ2-1; a weak D match, TRBD2 (6 bases). The ends were cut back, 2 bases at V and 16 bases at J, with 15 bases in the middle. The germline V gene encodes CDR1 MDHEN and CDR2 SYDVKM. The CDR3 runs to 12 residues. The CDR3 bases are TGTGCCAGCAGTTTAGGGACTTACCCAACCTTCTTC. Residues: CASSLGTYPTFF.

V and J are TRBV14 and TRBJ2-3, with D perhaps matching TRBD2 (5 bases). Germline assignment: CDR1 SGHDN and CDR2 FVKESK. This CDR3 region has 13 residues. V was cut by 0 bases and J by 6 bases, with 7 bases left in between. The CDR3 DNA sequence: TGTGCCAGCAGCCAAGATCGAGGGGATACGCAGTATTTT. Its protein is CASSQDRGDTQYF.

This chain connects TRBV28 to TRBJ2-7; 10 bases match TRBD1. J lost 3 bases, V lost 2 bases, and 16 bases had no gene match. The germline CDR1 and CDR2 sequences are MDHEN and SYDVKM. The CDR3 loop spans 19 amino acids. Here the CDR3 DNA reads TGTGCCAGCAGTTTAACCCTGCACCCTATGGGACAGGGGCTCTACGAGCAGTACTTC. This codes for CASSLTLHPMGQGLYEQYF.

This chain uses TRBV6-6 with TRBJ2-7; D remains unclear. The germline gives CDR1 MNHNY, CDR2 SVGAGI (reference sequence). Trimming shortened V by 6 bases and J by 0 bases, and 9 bases separated the two germline ends. The CDR3 consists of 13 residues. The CDR3 spells CASRGLVSYEQYF. The CDR3 DNA follows: TGTGCCAGCAGGGGCCTTGTCTCCTACGAGCAGTACTTC.

This clone came up once. V is TRBV9 and J is TRBJ2-3, with no clear D. This CDR3 comprises 12 residues. Germline V gene lookup returns CDR1 SGDLS and CDR2 YYNGEE. V was shortened by 4 bases and J by 0 bases, with 3 bases between the two germline ends. The CDR3 DNA follows: TGTGCCAGCAGCTTCAGCACAGATACGCAGTATTTT. Protein: CASSFSTDTQYF.

The chain couples TRBV6-5 to TRBJ2-5; maybe TRBD2 (6 bases). The V end was cut by 3 bases, the J end by 4 bases, with 12 bases between. This CDR3 has 14 residues. Germline CDR1 and CDR2: MNHEY and SVGAGI. CDR3 DNA sequence: TGTGCCAGCAGTTATAAGGGACTGCGAGAGACCCAGTACTTC. This gives the protein CASSYKGLRETQYF.

V usage is TRBV5-1 and J usage is TRBJ2-7; D is tentatively TRBD1 or TRBD2 (5 bases each). Between the trimmed V and J ends, which lost 4 bases and 4 bases, there was a span of 15 bases. The CDR3 runs to 14 residues. Germline-derived CDR1 and CDR2 are SGHRS and YFSETQ. The CDR3 reads CASSPGTALYEQYF. The CDR3 nucleotides are TGCGCCAGCAGCCCCGGGACGGCACTTTACGAGCAGTACTTC.

This clone has only a few counts. This chain links TRBV28 with TRBJ2-4; 8 positions agree with TRBD1. Per germline, CDR1 MDHEN and CDR2 SYDVKM. CDR3 size: 14 residues. V dropped 4 bases and J dropped 10; count of bases not matched to a gene: 9. The CDR3 here is CASSWTGKARIQYF. CDR3 nucleotide sequence: TGTGCCAGCAGTTGGACAGGGAAGGCGAGGATTCAGTACTTC.